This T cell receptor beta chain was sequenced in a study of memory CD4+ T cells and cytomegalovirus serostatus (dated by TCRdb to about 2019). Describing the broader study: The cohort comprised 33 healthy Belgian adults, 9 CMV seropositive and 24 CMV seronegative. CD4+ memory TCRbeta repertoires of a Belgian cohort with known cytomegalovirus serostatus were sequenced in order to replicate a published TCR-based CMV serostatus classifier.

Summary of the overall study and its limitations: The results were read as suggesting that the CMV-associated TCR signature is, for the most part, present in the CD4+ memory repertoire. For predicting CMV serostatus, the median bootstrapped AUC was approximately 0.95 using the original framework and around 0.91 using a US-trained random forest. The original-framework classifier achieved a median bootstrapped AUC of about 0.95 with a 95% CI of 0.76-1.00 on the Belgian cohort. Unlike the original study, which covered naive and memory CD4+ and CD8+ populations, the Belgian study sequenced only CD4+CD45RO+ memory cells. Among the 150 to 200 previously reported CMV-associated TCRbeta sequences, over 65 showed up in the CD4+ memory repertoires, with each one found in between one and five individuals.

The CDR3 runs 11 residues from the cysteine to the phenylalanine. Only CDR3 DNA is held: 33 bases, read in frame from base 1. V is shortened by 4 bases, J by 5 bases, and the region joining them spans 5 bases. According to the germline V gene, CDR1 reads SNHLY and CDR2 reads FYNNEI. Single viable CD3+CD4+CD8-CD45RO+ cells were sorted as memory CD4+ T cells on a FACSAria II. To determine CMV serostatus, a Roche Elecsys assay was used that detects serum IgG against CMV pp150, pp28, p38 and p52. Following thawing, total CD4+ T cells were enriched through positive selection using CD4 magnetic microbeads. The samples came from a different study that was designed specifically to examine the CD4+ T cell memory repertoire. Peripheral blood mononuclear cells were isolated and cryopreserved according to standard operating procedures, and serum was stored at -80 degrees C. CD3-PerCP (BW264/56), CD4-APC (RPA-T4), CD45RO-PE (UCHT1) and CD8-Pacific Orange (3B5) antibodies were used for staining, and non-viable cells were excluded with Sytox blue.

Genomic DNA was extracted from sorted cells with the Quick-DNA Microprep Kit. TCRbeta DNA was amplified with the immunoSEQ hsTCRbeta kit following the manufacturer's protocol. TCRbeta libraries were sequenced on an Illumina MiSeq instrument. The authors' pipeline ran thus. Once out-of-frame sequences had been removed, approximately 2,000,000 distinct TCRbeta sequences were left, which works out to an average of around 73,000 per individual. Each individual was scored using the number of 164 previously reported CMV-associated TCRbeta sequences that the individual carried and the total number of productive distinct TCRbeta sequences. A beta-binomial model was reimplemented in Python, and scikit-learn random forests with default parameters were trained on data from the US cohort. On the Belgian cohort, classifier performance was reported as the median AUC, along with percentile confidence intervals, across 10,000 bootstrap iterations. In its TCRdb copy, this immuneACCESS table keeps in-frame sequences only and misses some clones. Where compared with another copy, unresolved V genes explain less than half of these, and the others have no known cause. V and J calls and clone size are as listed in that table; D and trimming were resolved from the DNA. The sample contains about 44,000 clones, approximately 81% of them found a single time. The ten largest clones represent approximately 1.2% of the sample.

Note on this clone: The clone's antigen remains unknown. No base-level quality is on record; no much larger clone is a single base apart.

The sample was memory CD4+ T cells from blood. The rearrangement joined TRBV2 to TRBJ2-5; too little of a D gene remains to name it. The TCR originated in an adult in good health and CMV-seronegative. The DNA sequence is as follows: TGTGCCAGCAGTGCTCAGGAGACCCAGTACTTC. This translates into CASSAQETQYF. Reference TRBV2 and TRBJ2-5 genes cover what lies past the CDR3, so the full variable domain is EPEVTQTPSHQVTQMGQEVILRCVPISNHLYFYWYRQILGQKVEFLVSFYNNEISEKSEIFDDQFSVERPDGSNFTLKIRSTKLEDSAMYFCASSAQETQYFGPGTRLLVL.